A single sample gave rise to the 24 T cell receptor beta chains below, sequenced in a study of blood T cells in healthy people across ages. Using a J-beta primer mix together with a sample-barcoded 5' primer, a second PCR was run for roughly 6 to 11 cycles. TCRdb re-called the 5' RACE reads through MiXCR, storing one row per CDR3 protein. The top ten hold 5.5% to 8% of the sample, which has about 1.4 million distinct CDR3 sequences, around 59% seen once. The sample comprised blood. These TCRs come from a man aged 18 to 29 in good health.

The CDR3 nucleotides are TGTGCCATTACTTGGGGGTACCAAGAGACCCAGTACTTC. Translation: CAITWGYQETQYF. The V and J genes are TRBV2 and TRBJ2-5; perhaps D is TRBD1 or TRBD2 (5 bases each). The CDR3 length is 13 residues. Trimming shortened V by 10 bases and J by 0 bases, and 12 bases separated the two germline ends. The germline gives CDR1 SNHLY, CDR2 FYNNEI. Full variable domain (outside the CDR3, taken from reference TRBV2 and TRBJ2-5): EPEVTQTPSHQVTQMGQEVILRCVPISNHLYFYWYRQILGQKVEFLVSFYNNEISEKSEIFDDQFSVERPDGSNFTLKIRSTKLEDSAMYFCAITWGYQETQYFGPGTRLLVL.

This clonotype showed up many times. The chain has TRBV7-8 and TRBJ2-7; D uncertain. CDR3 length: 14 amino acids. Deletions cut 2 bases from V and 2 bases from J, with 10 bases between. From germline, CDR1 is SGHVS and CDR2 FQNEAQ. The CDR3 spells CASSLSVETYEQYF. CDR3 sequence (DNA): TGTGCCAGCAGCTTAAGCGTGGAGACCTACGAGCAGTACTTC.

This clonotype occurred once. This chain uses TRBV12-3 or TRBV12-4 with TRBJ2-5; the match to TRBD1 covers 9 bases. CDR3 length equals 14 residues. V was pared by 6 bases and J by 5 bases, with 7 bases of the junction left unmatched. CDR3 sequence: CASRESGQGETQYF. The CDR3 DNA follows: TGTGCCAGCAGGGAATCTGGACAGGGGGAGACCCAGTACTTC.

The chain uses TRBV20-1 and TRBJ2-1, with unresolved D. V was clipped by 2 bases and J by 10 bases, with 9 bases between them. Germline V gene data show CDR1 as DFQATT and CDR2 as SNEGSKA (reference sequence). CDR3 length: 11 residues. CDR3 amino acids: CSARRAAEQFF. The CDR3, as DNA: TGCAGTGCTAGAAGAGCAGCCGAGCAGTTCTTC.

The rearrangement uses TRBV29-1 and TRBJ1-1; D perhaps matches TRBD1 (6 bases). Germline CDR1 SQVTM, CDR2 ANQGSEA. V was cut by 3 bases and J by 4 bases, with 15 bases left in between. The CDR3 spans 14 residues. The chain's CDR3 is CSVESGQLGTEAFF. The CDR3 coding sequence is TGCAGCGTTGAGTCAGGACAGTTGGGCACTGAAGCTTTCTTT.

This clonotype came up many times. The chain is built from TRBV29-1 and TRBJ1-2, with D possibly TRBD1 on 6 matching bases. The CDR3 spans 13 residues. Germline lookup yields CDR1 SQVTM and CDR2 ANQGSEA. Trimming removed 3 bases at V and 6 bases at J, with 14 bases between. The CDR3 DNA follows: TGCAGCGTTGACCCGGGGGCGCCGGATGGCTACACCTTC. Encoded protein: CSVDPGAPDGYTF.

The CDR3 coding sequence is TGCGCCAGCAGCCAAGATACAGCTATCACCGGGGAGCTGTTTTTT. Protein: CASSQDTAITGELFF. The V gene is TRBV4-3, the J gene TRBJ2-2, with no clear D. The CDR3 is 15 residues long. Germline CDR1 and CDR2: LGHNA and YSLEER. Trimming took 0 bases from V and 4 from J, leaving 9 bases between them.

V gene TRBV15 combines with J gene TRBJ2-1; 9 bases agree with TRBD1. Germline lookup yields CDR1 LNHNV and CDR2 YYDKDF (reference sequence). V shed 6 bases, J shed 7 bases, and the junction held 10 bases outside the gene matches. The length of the CDR3 is 15 residues. The CDR3 DNA reads as TGTGCCACCAGATCGGACAGGGGCACGAGGAATGAGCAGTTCTTC. Residues: CATRSDRGTRNEQFF.

The V and J genes are TRBV20-1 and TRBJ1-1; D not resolved. With 5 bases removed from V and 3 bases from J, the gap between germline ends came to 13 bases. This CDR3 is built from 13 residues. The germline V gene encodes CDR1 DFQATT and CDR2 SNEGSKA (reference sequence). The CDR3 nucleotides read TGCAGTGCTGCGGACTCTATACACACTGAAGCTTTCTTT. Amino acid sequence: CSAADSIHTEAFF.

This clonotype turned up a few times. The genes are TRBV20-1 and TRBJ2-1; no clear D. CDR1 is DFQATT and CDR2 is SNEGSKA in the germline V gene (reference sequence). The CDR3 extends over 13 amino acids. V was clipped by 5 bases and J by 7 bases, with 15 bases between them. CDR3 DNA: TGCAGTGCTCGGGTGGGCCCGAGGAATGAGCAGTTCTTC. As protein: CSARVGPRNEQFF.

This chain joins TRBV28 and TRBJ1-2, with D possibly matching TRBD1 (5 bases). CDR1 is MDHEN, CDR2 SYDVKM, per germline. V lost 3 bases and J 4 bases, leaving 18 bases between the germline ends. The CDR3 loop spans 16 amino acids. CDR3 in DNA: TGTGCCAGCAGTTTCGGGGCAGACCCCAACCTCTATGGCTACACCTTC. Its translation: CASSFGADPNLYGYTF.

DNA of the CDR3: TGTGCCAGCAGTTATGTAGCGGGGTCACAGACCCAGTACTTC. Protein: CASSYVAGSQTQYF. The chain recombines TRBV6-5 with TRBJ2-5; 8 bases agree with TRBD2. The germline V gene encodes CDR1 MNHEY and CDR2 SVGAGI. Losses at the gene ends were 3 bases for V and 6 bases for J; bases not matched to a gene: 6. CDR3 length: 14 amino acids.

The rearrangement links TRBV6-5 to TRBJ1-4, with TRBD1 as a possible D gene (5 bases). V was clipped by 2 bases and J by 7 bases, with 11 bases between them. The CDR3 is 14 amino acids. In germline, CDR1 is MNHEY, CDR2 SVGAGI. The CDR3 here is CASSYGGLSEKLFF. CDR3 in DNA: TGTGCCAGCAGTTACGGGGGTCTTTCTGAAAAACTGTTTTTT.

The chain has TRBV7-9 and TRBJ2-1; D possibly corresponds to TRBD2 (6 bases). The CDR3 is 16 residues long. V dropped 5 bases and J dropped 0 bases, with 14 bases sitting between them. The germline CDR1 and CDR2 sequences are SEHNR and FQNEAQ (reference sequence). CDR3 residues: CASSPAGLGSYNEQFF. The CDR3, as DNA: TGTGCCAGCAGCCCTGCGGGGTTAGGCTCCTACAATGAGCAGTTCTTC. Filled out from reference TRBV7-9 and TRBJ2-1, the complete variable domain reads DTGVSQNPRHKITKRGQNVTFRCDPISEHNRLYWYRQTLGQGPEFLTYFQNEAQLEKSRLLSDRFSAERPKGSFSTLEIQRTEQGDSAMYLCASSPAGLGSYNEQFFGPGTRLTVL.

The V gene is TRBV15, the J gene TRBJ2-7; D gene uncertain. The CDR3 consists of 14 residues. The V end lost 0 bases, the J end lost 7 bases, and 13 bases lay between the germline ends. Germline V lookup: CDR1 LNHNV, CDR2 YYDKDF (reference sequence). CDR3 loop: CATSRENARSEQYF. The CDR3 bases are TGTGCCACCAGCAGAGAAAACGCACGGAGTGAGCAGTACTTC.

The chain uses TRBV5-1 and TRBJ2-7; 7 nucleotides agree with TRBD1. V dropped 6 bases and J dropped 0; count of bases not matched to a gene: 6. The germline CDR1 and CDR2 sequences are SGHRS and YFSETQ. The CDR3 spans 14 residues. The CDR3 sequence is CASKDRDLSYEQYF. In DNA, the CDR3 is TGCGCCAGCAAAGACAGGGACCTCTCCTACGAGCAGTACTTC.

The chain joins TRBV4-3 to TRBJ2-4, with 7 bases aligning to TRBD1. Germline CDR1 reads LGHNA; CDR2 reads YSLEER. The CDR3 is made up of 16 amino acids. Trimming removed 4 bases from V and 2 bases from J; junction bases left unmatched: 8. The CDR3 loop is CASSRERQGSKNIQYF. In nucleotides, the CDR3 is TGCGCCAGCAGCCGAGAAAGACAGGGTTCCAAAAACATTCAGTACTTC.

The chain is built from TRBV11-2 and TRBJ2-5; 12 bases map to TRBD2. V was pared by 4 bases and J by 7 bases, with 13 bases of the junction left unmatched. The CDR3 consists of 17 residues. CDR1 SGHAT and CDR2 FQNNGV come from the germline V gene. CDR3 DNA: TGTGCCAGCAGCTCGACGACTTGGACTAGCGGGATTTTGACCCAGTACTTC. Translated, it gives CASSSTTWTSGILTQYF.

This rearrangement joins TRBV29-1 to TRBJ2-1, with 9 bases fitting TRBD1. Per germline, CDR1 SQVTM and CDR2 ANQGSEA. Losses at the gene ends were 8 bases for V and 8 bases for J; bases not matched to a gene: 19. There are 16 residues in the CDR3. The CDR3 DNA follows: TGCAGCTCGGACAGGGGCTTGGCGGGAGTCTCCCATGAGCAGTTCTTC. Translating gives CSSDRGLAGVSHEQFF.

The chain joins TRBV10-3 to TRBJ2-7; 7 nucleotides match TRBD1. This CDR3 is built from 16 residues. V lost 6 bases and J lost 0; bases outside the gene matches: 11. CDR1 is ENHRY, CDR2 SYGVKD, per germline. CDR3: CAIRGREGDSSYEQYF. In nucleotides, the CDR3 is TGTGCCATCAGAGGACGTGAGGGGGACAGCTCCTACGAGCAGTACTTC.

The chain combines TRBV7-8 with TRBJ2-7; D is ambiguous. Germline V gene data show CDR1 as SGHVS and CDR2 as FQNEAQ. V lost 5 bases and J 3 bases, leaving 11 bases between the germline ends. The CDR3 contains 13 residues. The chain's CDR3 is CASSEGMGYEQYF. For the CDR3, the DNA is TGTGCCAGCAGCGAAGGTATGGGCTACGAGCAGTACTTC.

The V and J genes are TRBV20-1 and TRBJ2-7, with D possibly being TRBD1 (6 bases). There are 16 residues in the CDR3. Per germline, CDR1 DFQATT and CDR2 SNEGSKA (reference sequence). The V and J ends lost 5 bases and 0 bases respectively, with 20 bases between them. The CDR3, as DNA: TGCAGTGCTTCATCCGAGAGGGGGACCTACTCCTACGAGCAGTACTTC. Its translation: CSASSERGTYSYEQYF.

This clonotype was seen only a few times. The chain is built from TRBV6-2 or TRBV6-3 and TRBJ2-7, with D perhaps TRBD2 (5 bases). The CDR3 runs 13 residues. V was cut by 0 bases and J by 5 bases, with 8 bases left in between. Germline values: CDR1 MNHEY, CDR2 SVGEGT. The CDR3 region is CASSYSNGNEQYF. CDR3 bases: TGTGCCAGCAGTTACTCGAACGGGAACGAGCAGTACTTC.

This chain links TRBV7-2 with TRBJ2-3; D not certain. The CDR3 contains 14 residues. CDR1 is SGHTA and CDR2 is FQGNSA in the germline V gene. V was shortened by 5 bases and J by 5 bases, with 14 bases between the two germline ends. This chain's CDR3 is CASSPPGTQDTQYF. In nucleotides, the CDR3 is TGTGCCAGCAGCCCACCGGGCACCCAAGATACGCAGTATTTT.